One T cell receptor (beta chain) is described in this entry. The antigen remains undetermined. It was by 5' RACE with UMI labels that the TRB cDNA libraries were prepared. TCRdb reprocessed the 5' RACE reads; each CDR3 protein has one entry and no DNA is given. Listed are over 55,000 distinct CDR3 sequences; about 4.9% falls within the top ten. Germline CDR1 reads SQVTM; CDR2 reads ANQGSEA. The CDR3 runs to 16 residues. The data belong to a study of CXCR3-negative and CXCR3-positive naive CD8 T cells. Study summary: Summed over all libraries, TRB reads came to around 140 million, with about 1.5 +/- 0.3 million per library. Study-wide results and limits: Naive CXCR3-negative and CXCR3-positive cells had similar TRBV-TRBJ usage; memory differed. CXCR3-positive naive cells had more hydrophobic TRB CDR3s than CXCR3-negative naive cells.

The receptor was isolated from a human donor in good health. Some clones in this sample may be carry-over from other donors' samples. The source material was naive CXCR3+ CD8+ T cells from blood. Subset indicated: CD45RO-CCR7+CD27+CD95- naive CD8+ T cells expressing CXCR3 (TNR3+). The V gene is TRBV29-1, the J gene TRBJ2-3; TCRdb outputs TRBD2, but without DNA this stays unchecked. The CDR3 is CSVEVPTSGYTDTQYF.